The clone carrying this TCR beta chain appeared a few times. TCRdb independently ran MiXCR on the RACE reads; one entry per CDR3 protein. The table shows 80,000 to 100,000 distinct CDR3 sequences, with roughly 12% occurring only once. The data belong to a study of human T cells and chemical hapten exposure. Time point given: patch test 1, 2 weeks after DPC sensitization. Treatment here: therapeutic diphenylcyclopropenone sensitization with weekly scalp DPC. Germline lookup yields CDR1 SGHTA and CDR2 FQGTGA. With 5 bases removed from V and 2 bases from J, the gap between germline ends came to 7 bases. This CDR3 comprises 13 residues.

The rearrangement uses TRBV7-3 and TRBJ1-3, with TRBD1 as a possible D gene (6 bases). This receptor was taken from a woman in her forties with alopecia areata. Some clones in this sample may be carry-over from other donors' samples. The source was whole blood, collected in connection with sensitization to the hapten diphenylcyclopropenone (DPC). The CDR3 here is CASSPGAGNTIYF. The CDR3 coding sequence is TGTGCCAGCAGCCCAGGGGCTGGAAACACCATATATTTT.